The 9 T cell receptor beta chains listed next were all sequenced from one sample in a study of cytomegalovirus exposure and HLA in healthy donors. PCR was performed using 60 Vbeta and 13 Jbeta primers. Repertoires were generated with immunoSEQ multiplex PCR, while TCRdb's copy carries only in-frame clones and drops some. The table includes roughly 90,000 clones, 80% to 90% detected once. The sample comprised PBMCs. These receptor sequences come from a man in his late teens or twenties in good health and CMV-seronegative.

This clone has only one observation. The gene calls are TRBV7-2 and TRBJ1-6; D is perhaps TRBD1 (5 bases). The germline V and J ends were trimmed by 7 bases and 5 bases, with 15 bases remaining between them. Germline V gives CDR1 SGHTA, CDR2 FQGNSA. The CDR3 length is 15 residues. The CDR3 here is CASTLSRGDNSPLHF. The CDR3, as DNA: TGTGCCAGCACCCTCTCACGGGGGGATAATTCACCCCTCCACTTT.

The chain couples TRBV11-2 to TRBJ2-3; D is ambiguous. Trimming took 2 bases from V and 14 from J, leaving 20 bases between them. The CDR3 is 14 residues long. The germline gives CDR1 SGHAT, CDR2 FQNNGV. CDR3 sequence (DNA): TGTGCCAGCAGCTTAATCGTTTTAACCTCCCACAGGTATTTT. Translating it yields CASSLIVLTSHRYF.

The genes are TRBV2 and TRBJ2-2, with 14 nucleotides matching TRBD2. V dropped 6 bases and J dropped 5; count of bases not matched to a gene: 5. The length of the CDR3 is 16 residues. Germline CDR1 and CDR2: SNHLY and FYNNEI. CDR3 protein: CASRGTSGSRTGELFF. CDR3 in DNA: TGTGCCAGCAGGGGGACTAGCGGGAGTAGGACCGGGGAGCTGTTTTTT.

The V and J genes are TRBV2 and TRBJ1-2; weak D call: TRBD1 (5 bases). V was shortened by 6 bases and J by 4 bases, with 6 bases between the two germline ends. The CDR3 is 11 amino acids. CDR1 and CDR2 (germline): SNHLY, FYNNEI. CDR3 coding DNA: TGTGCCAGCAGGGGGCTCTATGGCTACACCTTC. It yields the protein CASRGLYGYTF.

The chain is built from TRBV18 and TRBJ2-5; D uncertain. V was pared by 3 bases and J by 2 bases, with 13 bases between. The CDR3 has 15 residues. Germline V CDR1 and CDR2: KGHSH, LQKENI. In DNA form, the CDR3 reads TGTGCCAGCTCACCGCCATCGGTTCTGCAAGAGACCCAGTACTTC. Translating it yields CASSPPSVLQETQYF.

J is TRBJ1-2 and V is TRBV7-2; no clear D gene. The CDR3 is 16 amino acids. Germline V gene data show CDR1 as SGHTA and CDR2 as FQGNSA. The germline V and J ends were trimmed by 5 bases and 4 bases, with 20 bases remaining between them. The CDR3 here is CASSRLGGSSGYGYTF. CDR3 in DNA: TGTGCCAGCAGCCGACTAGGTGGAAGTTCAGGCTATGGCTACACCTTC. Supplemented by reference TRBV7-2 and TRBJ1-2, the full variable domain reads GAGVSQSPSNKVTEKGKDVELRCDPISGHTALYWYRQSLGQGLEFLIYFQGNSAPDKSGLPSDRFSAERTGGSVSTLTIQRTQQEDSAVYLCASSRLGGSSGYGYTFGSGTRLTVV.

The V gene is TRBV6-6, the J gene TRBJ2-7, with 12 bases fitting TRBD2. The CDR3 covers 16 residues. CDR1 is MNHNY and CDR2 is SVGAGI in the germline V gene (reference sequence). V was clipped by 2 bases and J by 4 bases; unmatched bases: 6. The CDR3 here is CASSYARTSGTYEQYF. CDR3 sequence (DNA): TGTGCCAGCAGTTACGCCCGGACTAGCGGGACATACGAGCAGTACTTC.

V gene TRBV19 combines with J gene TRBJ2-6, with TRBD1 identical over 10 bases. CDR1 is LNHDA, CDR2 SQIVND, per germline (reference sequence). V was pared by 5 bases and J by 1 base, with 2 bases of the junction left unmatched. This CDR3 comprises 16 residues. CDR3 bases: TGTGCCAGTAGTGACAGGGGGCGTTCTGGGGCCAACGTCCTGACTTTC. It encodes CASSDRGRSGANVLTF.

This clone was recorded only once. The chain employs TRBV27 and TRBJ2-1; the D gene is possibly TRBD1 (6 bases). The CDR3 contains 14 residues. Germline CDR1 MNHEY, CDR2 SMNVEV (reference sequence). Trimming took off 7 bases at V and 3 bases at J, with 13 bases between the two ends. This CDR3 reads CASKGAGDYNEQFF. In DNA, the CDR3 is TGTGCCAGCAAAGGGGCAGGGGACTACAATGAGCAGTTCTTC.